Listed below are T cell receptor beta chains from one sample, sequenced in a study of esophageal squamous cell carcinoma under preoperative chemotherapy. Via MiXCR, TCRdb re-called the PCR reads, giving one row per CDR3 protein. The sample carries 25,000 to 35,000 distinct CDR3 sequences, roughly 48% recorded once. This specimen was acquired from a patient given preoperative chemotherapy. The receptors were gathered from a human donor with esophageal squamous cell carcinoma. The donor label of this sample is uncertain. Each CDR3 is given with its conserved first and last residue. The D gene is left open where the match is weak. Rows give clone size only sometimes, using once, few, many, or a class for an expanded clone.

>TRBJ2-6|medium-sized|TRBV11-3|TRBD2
TGTGCCAGCAGACCTGGACTAGATCCCGGGGCCAACGTCCTGACTTTC
CASRPGLDPGANVLTF
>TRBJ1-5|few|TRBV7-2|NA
TGTGCCAGCAGGCTCGGAATCAATCAGCCCCAGCATTTT
CASRLGINQPQHF
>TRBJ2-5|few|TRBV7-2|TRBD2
TGTGCCAGCAGGGGAGCGGGGGGCCGTGCCCAAGAGACCCAGTACTTC
CASRGAGGRAQETQYF
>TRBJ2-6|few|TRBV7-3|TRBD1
TGTGCCAGCAGCTTAACAGGGGGCCTCGTTGGGGCCAACGTCCTGACTTTC
CASSLTGGLVGANVLTF
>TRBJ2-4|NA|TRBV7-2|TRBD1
TGTGCCAGCAGCCCACAGGGGCGGAGAGCCAAAGATATGCAGTATTTC
CASSPQGRRAKDMQYF
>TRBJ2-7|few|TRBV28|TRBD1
TGTGCCAGCGTACCGGGACAGGGGACCTACGAGCAGTACTTC
CASVPGQGTYEQYF
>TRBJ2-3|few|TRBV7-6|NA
TGTGCCAGCAGCTTAGCGCCGGCAGACACAGATACGCAGTATTTT
CASSLAPADTDTQYF
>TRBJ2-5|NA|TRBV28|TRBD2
TGTGCCAGCAGTTTAGCGGGAGGAAAAGAGACCCAGTACTTC
CASSLAGGKETQYF
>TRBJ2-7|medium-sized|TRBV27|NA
TGTGCCAGCGGGGACTCCTCCTACGAGCAGTACTTC
CASGDSSYEQYF
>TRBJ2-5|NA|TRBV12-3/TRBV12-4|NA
TGTGCGGGCAGTGGAGGGCGCGTTAGGCAGATTCAGTACTTC
CAGSGGRVRQIQYF
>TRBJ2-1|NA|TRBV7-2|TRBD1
TGTGCCAGCAGCCCCCGCCCCAGGGGGCGCACAGATACGCAGTTCTTC
CASSPRPRGRTDTQFF
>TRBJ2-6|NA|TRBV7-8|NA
TGTGCCAGCAGCGCGTCAACGGCGGGGGCCAACGTCCTGTCCTTC
CASSASTAGANVLSF
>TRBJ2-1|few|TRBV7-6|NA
TGTGCCAGCAGCTTAGGGACGGGGGCTAACAATGAGCAGTTCTTC
CASSLGTGANNEQFF
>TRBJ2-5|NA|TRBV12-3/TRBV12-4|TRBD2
TGTGCCAGCAGTTTAGTTGGGGCGGGAGGGGAGACCCAGTACTTC
CASSLVGAGGETQYF
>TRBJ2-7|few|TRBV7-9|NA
TGTGCCAGCAGCCTCGGACGGTATATTTACGAGCAGTACTTC
CASSLGRYIYEQYF
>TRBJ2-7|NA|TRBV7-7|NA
TGTGCTAGCAGCCCCTCGAGGAACATCGAGCAGTACTTC
CASSPSRNIEQYF
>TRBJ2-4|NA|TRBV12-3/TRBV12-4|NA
TGTGCGTGTCCCGCGCGCGGGGCCAAAAACACCCAGTACTTC
CACPARGAKNTQYF
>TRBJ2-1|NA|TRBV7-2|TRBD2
TGTGCCAGCAGCCCCCGAGCGGGAGGATGGGGGGCAGATACGCAGTTCTTC
CASSPRAGGWGADTQFF
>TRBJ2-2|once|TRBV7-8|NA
TGTGCCAGCAGCTTAGAGATGGGGTTTCTAACCGGGGAGCTGTTTTTT
CASSLEMGFLTGELFF
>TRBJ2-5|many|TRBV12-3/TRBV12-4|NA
TGTGCCAGCAGTTTGGGGGACGGAGCTAGGGAGACCCAGTACTTC
CASSLGDGARETQYF
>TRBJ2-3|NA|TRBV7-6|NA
TGTGCCCGCAGCTCGGGGCTCAGAGCCACAGATACGCAGTATTTT
CARSSGLRATDTQYF
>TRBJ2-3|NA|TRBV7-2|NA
TGTGCCAGCAGCTCGGGGGGTGGGGGCCGTGACAAAGATACCCAGTATTTT
CASSSGGGGRDKDTQYF
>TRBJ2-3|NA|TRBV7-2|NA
TGTGCCAGCAGCTTGGGGCGGTTGGGCCTAGGCACAGATACGCAGTATTTC
CASSLGRLGLGTDTQYF
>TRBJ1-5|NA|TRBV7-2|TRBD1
TGTGCCAGCAGCCCGGACAGGGTGGGTCAGCCCCAGCATTTT
CASSPDRVGQPQHF
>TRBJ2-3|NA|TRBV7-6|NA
TGTGCCAGCAGCCCTAGCTACGGCACAGATACGCAGTATTTT
CASSPSYGTDTQYF
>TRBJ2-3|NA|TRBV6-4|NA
TGTGCCAGCAGTGCTTCGAGCACTGGCACAGATACGCAGTATTTT
CASSASSTGTDTQYF
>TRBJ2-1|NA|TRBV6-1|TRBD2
TGTGCCAGCAGTGCTGTGACTAGCGGGGCTTACAATGAGCAGTTCTTC
CASSAVTSGAYNEQFF
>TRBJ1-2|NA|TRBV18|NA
TGTGCCAGCTCACCGGAGATGGGGATTCGGGGCTACACCTTC
CASSPEMGIRGYTF
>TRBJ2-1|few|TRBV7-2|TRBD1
TGTGCCAGCAGCTTTTATGGGGGACAGGGATCCAATGAGCAGTTCTTC
CASSFYGGQGSNEQFF
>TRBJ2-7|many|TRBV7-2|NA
TGTGCCAGCAGCTCAAGCCGTAGTCGGCAGTACTTC
CASSSSRSRQYF
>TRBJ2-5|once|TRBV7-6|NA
TGTGCCAGCAGCTTATCAACCGGGACACTTTACAATGAGCAGTACTTC
CASSLSTGTLYNEQYF
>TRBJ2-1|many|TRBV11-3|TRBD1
TGTGCCAGCAGCTTGGTGGGGACAGTTGGGCGTGGGGAGCAGTTCTTC
CASSLVGTVGRGEQFF
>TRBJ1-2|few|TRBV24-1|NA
TGTGCCACCAGTGAGACAGCGCTTGATGGCTACACCTTC
CATSETALDGYTF
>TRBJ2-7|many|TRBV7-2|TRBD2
TGTGCCAGCAGCTTAGAGAGCAGCGGGATCAGCTACGAGCAGTACTTC
CASSLESSGISYEQYF
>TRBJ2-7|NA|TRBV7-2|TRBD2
TGTGCCAGCAGCTTAAAGGGGACTAGCGGACCCTACGAGCAGTACTTC
CASSLKGTSGPYEQYF
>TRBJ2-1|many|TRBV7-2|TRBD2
TGTGCCAGCAGCCGACGGGGGACTAGCGGGGGAGAGACCCAGTTCTTC
CASSRRGTSGGETQFF
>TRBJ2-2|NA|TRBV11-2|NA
TGTGCCAGCAGCTTAGTCAGTCTCACGAACACCGGGGAGCTGTTTTTT
CASSLVSLTNTGELFF
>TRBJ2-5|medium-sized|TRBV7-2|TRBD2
TGTGCCAGCAGCTTAGTCGGCGGGGGGACCCAGTACTTC
CASSLVGGGTQYF
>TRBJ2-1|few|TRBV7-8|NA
TGTGCCAGCAGCTTAGGTGGCGGGGCCCACAATGAGCAGTTCTTC
CASSLGGGAHNEQFF
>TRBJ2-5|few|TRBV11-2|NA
TGTGCCAGCAGCTTAGTAGTGGAGACCCAGTACTTC
CASSLVVETQYF
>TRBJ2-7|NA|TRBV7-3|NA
TGTGCCAGCAGCACCTATCCCGGCTACGAGCAGTACTTC
CASSTYPGYEQYF
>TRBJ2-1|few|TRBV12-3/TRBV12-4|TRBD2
TGTGCCAGTAGACTAGCAGAAACCTACAATGAGCAGTTCTTC
CASRLAETYNEQFF
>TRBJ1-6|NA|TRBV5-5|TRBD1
TGTGCCAGCAGCTTGGCCGGGACAGCTAATTCACCCCTCCACTTT
CASSLAGTANSPLHF
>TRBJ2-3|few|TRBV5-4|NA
TGTGCCAGCAGCACCGCAGGGTCAGATACGCAGTATTTT
CASSTAGSDTQYF
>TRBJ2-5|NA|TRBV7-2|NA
TGTGCCAGCAGCTTATACCAAGCGGAAGAAGAGACCCAGTACTTC
CASSLYQAEEETQYF